This TCR beta chain appears in the sequencing data of a study of T cell repertoires in cytomegalovirus infection. Study-level background: The public TCR beta signatures pointed to both CMV infection and matching HLA type.

General study findings and limits: Ex vivo, HLA-C-restricted CMV-specific TCR beta clonotypes prevailed over the rest of the response. The cumulative frequency of public TCR beta families distinguished individuals who carried CMV together with the relevant HLA.

TCRdb used MiXCR to reprocess the reads, holding one entry per CDR3 protein. The data contain 150,000 or so distinct CDR3 sequences, roughly 6% of them singletons. Germline V gene data show CDR1 as SGHRS and CDR2 as YFSETQ. CDR3 size: 13 residues. The V end was cut by 5 bases, the J end by 3 bases, with 12 bases between. The table lists this clonotype with a few counts. Its antigen remains unknown. Sequenced: PBMCs. This chain joins TRBV5-1 and TRBJ2-7; D tentatively fits TRBD1 or TRBD2 (5 bases each). This clonotype originated in a human donor in good health (CMV status not recorded). Some clones in this sample may be carry-over from other donors' samples. The CDR3 nucleotides are TGCGCCAGCAGGCCGGGACCGATCTACGAGCAGTACTTC. Its protein is CASRPGPIYEQYF. Full variable domain (rest looked up from reference TRBV5-1 and TRBJ2-7): KAGVTQTPRYLIKTRGQQVTLSCSPISGHRSVSWYQQTPGQGLQFLFEYFSETQRNKGNFPGRFSGRQFSNSRSEMNVSTLELGDSALYLCASRPGPIYEQYFGPGTRLTVT.